The present entry profiles one TCR beta chain with its context. This entry is derived from a study of blood T cell repertoires in COVID-19. Overall study: The samples span acute and convalescent COVID-19 from the United States, Italy and Spain.

Authors' data handling: From reference gene primer amplification, estimates of nucleated cell counts were derived. Libraries were prepared by immunoSEQ multiplex PCR; TCRdb keeps only in-frame clonotypes and omits some of them. V and J calls and clone size are those listed in that table; D and trimming were worked out from the DNA. The repertoire consists of 150,000 or so clones, with 80% to 85% occurring once and the leading ten covering 3.5% to 4.5%. The source of this sequence is a woman aged 60-75 years with acute or convalescent COVID-19. Material: peripheral blood.

This CDR3 reads CASSSIAGGYNEQFF. In nucleotides, the CDR3 is TGTGCCAGCAGTTCAATAGCGGGAGGATACAATGAGCAGTTCTTC. V usage is TRBV27 and J usage is TRBJ2-1; TRBD2 matches 10 bases. Looked up from germline, CDR1 is MNHEY and CDR2 is SMNVEV (reference sequence). V trimming: 4 bases; J trimming: 4 bases; junction bases outside the gene matches: 4. The CDR3 covers 15 residues.